The clone carrying this TCR beta chain was picked up a small number of times. What it recognizes is unknown. The data belong to a study of beta chain features in type 1 diabetes. Study conclusions and caveats: Sequencing the cDNA could make cells with high TCR expression show up more than they should. TCRB CDR3s from Type 1 diabetes patients were moderately but significantly shorter in all four CD4+ subsets. A closer apparent resemblance between naive, central memory and Treg TCRB repertoires was seen in patients than in healthy donors.

Sequenced material consisted of expressed TCRB transcripts (all of the isolated RNA was reverse transcribed). The repertoire was sequenced with immunoSEQ multiplex PCR; TCRdb's copy has only in-frame clones and lacks some. Of 240,000 or so clones listed, 55% to 70% are singletons. CD4+ naive, central memory, regulatory and stem cell-like memory cells were sorted via CD45RO/CCR7/CD25/CD127/CD95/CD27. The length of the CDR3 is 10 residues. V shed 0 bases and J shed 10 bases, with 4 bases lying between them. CDR1 is SQVTM, CDR2 ANQGSEA, per germline. Sequenced input: naive CD4+ T cells from blood. This chain joins TRBV29-1 and TRBJ2-1; D call uncertain. The TCR was taken from a man younger than 40 in good health. The CDR3 DNA reads as TGCAGCGTTGAAGATCACGAGCAGTTCTTC. This encodes CSVEDHEQFF.